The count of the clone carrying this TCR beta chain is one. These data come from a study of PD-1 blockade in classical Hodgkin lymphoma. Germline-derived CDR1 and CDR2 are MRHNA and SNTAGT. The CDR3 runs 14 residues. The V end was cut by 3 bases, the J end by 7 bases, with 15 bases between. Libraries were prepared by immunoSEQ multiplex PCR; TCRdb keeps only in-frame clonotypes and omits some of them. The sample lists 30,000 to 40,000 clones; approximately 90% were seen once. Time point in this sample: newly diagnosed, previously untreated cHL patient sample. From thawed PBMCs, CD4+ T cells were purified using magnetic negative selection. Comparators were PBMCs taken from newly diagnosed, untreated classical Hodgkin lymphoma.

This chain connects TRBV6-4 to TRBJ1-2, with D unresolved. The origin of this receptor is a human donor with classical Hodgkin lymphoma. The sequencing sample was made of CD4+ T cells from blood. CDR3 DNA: TGTGCCAGCAGTGATCCGGGCGCCATCGTTGGCTACACCTTC. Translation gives CASSDPGAIVGYTF.